Below are 25 T cell receptor beta chains sequenced from a single sample in a study of cytomegalovirus exposure and HLA in healthy donors. Primers included in the PCR were 60 Vbeta and 13 Jbeta primers. The assay was immunoSEQ multiplex PCR, and TCRdb's table has in-frame clones only and misses some. The table shows more than 95,000 clones, with about 74% occurring only once. The sequenced sample consisted of PBMCs. The receptors here all came from a man aged 30-40 years in good health and CMV-seronegative.

This chain joins TRBV18 and TRBJ2-3, with 7 bases identical to TRBD1. CDR1 and CDR2 from the germline V gene are KGHSH and LQKENI. The V and J ends lost 3 bases and 7 bases, in that order; junction bases with no gene match: 13. The CDR3 spans 16 residues. The chain's CDR3 is CASSPKSHRGENTQYF. CDR3 in DNA: TGTGCCAGCTCACCGAAGTCACACAGGGGAGAAAATACGCAGTATTTT.

The chain recombines TRBV10-3 with TRBJ2-3, with D tentatively TRBD2 (5 bases). V lost 7 bases and J lost 1, with 12 bases in between. The germline CDR1 and CDR2 sequences are ENHRY and SYGVKD. CDR3 length: 14 residues. CDR3 region: CAITMGSGTDTQYF. CDR3 coding DNA: TGTGCCATCACAATGGGTAGCGGCACAGATACGCAGTATTTT.

The chain links TRBV19 to TRBJ1-5; a possible D gene is TRBD1 (6 bases). CDR3 length equals 17 residues. Germline CDR1 and CDR2: LNHDA and SQIVND (reference sequence). V was trimmed by 9 bases and J by 1 base, leaving 22 bases between them. CDR3 residues: CASTKGQGRLSNQPQHF. DNA for the CDR3: TGTGCCAGCACGAAAGGGCAGGGGCGATTAAGCAATCAGCCCCAGCATTTT.

The chain uses TRBV30 and TRBJ1-1, with D maybe TRBD1 (5 bases). CDR1 GTSNPN and CDR2 SVGIG come from the germline V gene (reference sequence). The length of the CDR3 is 13 residues. The V and J ends lost 2 bases and 8 bases respectively, with 15 bases between them. The CDR3 coding sequence is TGTGCCTGGAGTCACTCTTCAGGGAGGGAAGCTTTCTTT. This codes for CAWSHSSGREAFF. Looking up the rest from reference TRBV30 and TRBJ1-1 gives the full variable domain: SQTIHQWPATLVQPVGSPLSLECTVEGTSNPNLYWYRQAAGRGLQLLFYSVGIGQISSEVPQNLSASRPQDRQFILSSKKLLLSDSGFYLCAWSHSSGREAFFGQGTRLTVV.

This clone showed up just a few times. At one end, the junction sequence differs from germline, possibly due to a read error. The V gene is TRBV7-9, the J gene TRBJ1-2, with D uncertain. CDR1 and CDR2 (germline): SEHNR, FQNEAQ (reference sequence). The length of the CDR3 is 12 residues. DNA for the CDR3: TGTTCCAGCAGCCATCTCGTGCGGGGCTACACCTTC. Protein sequence: CSSSHLVRGYTF.

The gene calls are TRBV6-1 and TRBJ1-1; D is unresolved. CDR3 size: 13 residues. Trimming stripped 2 bases from V and 1 base from J, with 5 bases between. Germline V lookup: CDR1 MNHNS, CDR2 SASEGT. CDR3 in amino acids: CASSEQKNTEAFF. The CDR3 nucleotides read TGTGCCAGCAGTGAACAGAAGAACACTGAAGCTTTCTTT.

J is TRBJ2-3 and V is TRBV5-4; D gene ambiguous. The germline CDR1 and CDR2 sequences are SGHNT and YYREEE (reference sequence). The CDR3 contains 13 residues. The V and J ends lost 0 bases and 4 bases respectively, with 6 bases between them. DNA for the CDR3: TGTGCCAGCAGCTTGGGCAGTTCAGATACGCAGTATTTT. Translated: CASSLGSSDTQYF.

The chain uses TRBV27 and TRBJ2-6; 7 positions match TRBD2. The length of the CDR3 is 18 residues. The germline CDR1 and CDR2 sequences are MNHEY and SMNVEV (reference sequence). V lost 2 bases and J lost 2; bases outside the gene matches: 9. In nucleotides, the CDR3 is TGTGCCAGCAGTTTACCCTCAAAAGCGGGGCCTGGGGCCAACGTCCTGACTTTC. Protein: CASSLPSKAGPGANVLTF. Full variable domain (remainder filled in from reference TRBV27 and TRBJ2-6): EAQVTQNPRYLITVTGKKLTVTCSQNMNHEYMSWYRQDPGLGLRQIYYSMNVEVTDKGDVPEGYKVSRKEKRNFPLILESPSPNQTSLYFCASSLPSKAGPGANVLTFGAGSRLTVL.

The rearrangement joins TRBV9 to TRBJ1-2, with TRBD1 matching 10 bases. From germline, CDR1 is SGDLS and CDR2 YYNGEE. The V gene end was trimmed by 3 bases and the J gene end by 5 bases; junction bases not matched to a gene: 10. The CDR3 has 16 residues. DNA for the CDR3: TGTGCCAGCAGCGGGGGGGAACGACAGGGGGCATATGGCTACACCTTC. Residues: CASSGGERQGAYGYTF.

V gene TRBV27 combines with J gene TRBJ2-2; 10 bases fit TRBD1. The CDR3 consists of 16 residues. V shed 3 bases and J 3 bases; nucleotides not matched to a gene: 4. Germline V gene data show CDR1 as MNHEY and CDR2 as SMNVEV (reference sequence). CDR3 bases: TGTGCCAGCAGTTTTACGGGGACAGGGGACACCGGGGAGCTGTTTTTT. Its translation: CASSFTGTGDTGELFF.

V is TRBV7-3 and J is TRBJ1-2; 7 positions agree with TRBD1. With V trimmed by 4 bases and J by 4 bases, 6 bases remained unmatched. Germline CDR1 is SGHTA and CDR2 is FQGTGA. The CDR3 runs 14 residues. CDR3 sequence reads: CASSSATGAYGYTF. The CDR3 DNA follows: TGTGCCAGCAGCTCCGCCACAGGGGCCTATGGCTACACCTTC.

The V call is TRBV10-3, the J call TRBJ1-2; D remains unclear. Between the trimmed V and J ends, which lost 0 bases and 8 bases, there was a span of 4 bases. The CDR3 extends over 11 amino acids. The germline gives CDR1 ENHRY, CDR2 SYGVKD. CDR3 sequence (DNA): TGTGCCATCAGTGAGTCCTTGGGCTACACCTTC. As protein: CAISESLGYTF.

The chain employs TRBV7-2 and TRBJ2-7; D might be TRBD2 (6 bases). This CDR3 has 15 amino acids. Germline loops: CDR1 SGHTA, CDR2 FQGNSA. The germline V and J ends were trimmed by 1 base and 5 bases, with 15 bases remaining between them. The CDR3 DNA follows: TGTGCCAGCAGCTTAGGGTCATGGGGAGGCAACGAGCAGTACTTC. It specifies CASSLGSWGGNEQYF.

The rearrangement links TRBV19 to TRBJ2-1; tentative D call: TRBD1 (6 bases). The CDR3 runs 14 residues. The V gene's germline CDR1 is LNHDA and CDR2 SQIVND (reference sequence). V was clipped by 5 bases and J by 12 bases, with 20 bases between them. The CDR3 reads CASSQIPTGRGQFF. DNA for the CDR3: TGTGCCAGTAGTCAAATTCCGACAGGTCGGGGGCAGTTCTTC.

The chain carries TRBV4-1 and TRBJ1-1, with D maybe TRBD1 (5 bases). Per germline, CDR1 MGHRA and CDR2 YSYEKL. Trimming removed 4 bases at V and 2 bases at J, with 11 bases between. This CDR3 is built from 14 residues. CDR3 nucleotides: TGCGCCAGCAGCCTGACAGACTCAAACACTGAAGCTTTCTTT. This sequence encodes CASSLTDSNTEAFF.

The chain is built from TRBV6-6 and TRBJ2-3; the D gene is possibly TRBD1 (6 bases). The V and J ends lost 4 bases and 3 bases respectively, with 14 bases between them. CDR3 length: 15 residues. Germline V gene data show CDR1 as MNHNY and CDR2 as SVGAGI (reference sequence). CDR3 loop: CASSSAGAGTDTQYF. In nucleotides, the CDR3 is TGTGCCAGCAGTTCAGCAGGGGCAGGGACAGATACGCAGTATTTT.

There are a few counts of this clone. V usage is TRBV6-6 and J usage is TRBJ2-4, with D maybe TRBD2 (7 bases). V was pared by 2 bases and J by 6 bases, with 14 bases between. This CDR3 has 15 amino acids. The germline gives CDR1 MNHNY, CDR2 SVGAGI (reference sequence). CDR3 residues: CASSYTGGGRNIQYF. In DNA form, the CDR3 reads TGTGCCAGCAGTTACACCGGCGGGGGCCGAAACATTCAGTACTTC.

The chain recombines TRBV18 with TRBJ2-6, with a weak D call TRBD1 (5 bases). This CDR3 region has 20 residues. Between the trimmed V and J ends, which lost 1 base and 0 bases, there was a span of 19 bases. From germline, CDR1 is KGHSH and CDR2 LQKENI. CDR3 sequence: CASSPRILRAESSGANVLTF. CDR3 coding DNA: TGTGCCAGCTCACCACGGATCCTCAGGGCTGAGAGCTCTGGGGCCAACGTCCTGACTTTC. Full variable domain (missing parts from reference TRBV18 and TRBJ2-6): NAGVMQNPRHLVRRRGQEARLRCSPMKGHSHVYWYRQLPEEGLKFMVYLQKENIIDESGMPKERFSAEFPKEGPSILRIQQVVRGDSAAYFCASSPRILRAESSGANVLTFGAGSRLTVL.

V and J are TRBV18 and TRBJ2-2; tentative D call: TRBD1 (7 bases). V was shortened by 3 bases and J by 5 bases, with 19 bases between the two germline ends. CDR1 and CDR2 (germline): KGHSH, LQKENI. The CDR3 is 17 residues long. The CDR3 region has the DNA TGTGCCAGCTCACCCGACAGGGACTTCATGGTGACCGGGGAGCTGTTTTTT. Its protein is CASSPDRDFMVTGELFF.

This clone was recorded a few times. The rearrangement links TRBV19 to TRBJ2-7, with D perhaps matching TRBD1 (6 bases). CDR1 is LNHDA, CDR2 SQIVND, per germline (reference sequence). The CDR3 loop spans 15 amino acids. V lost 7 bases, J lost 5 bases, and 21 bases lay in between. The CDR3 sequence: CASTATGLLLDEQYF. The CDR3, as DNA: TGTGCCAGTACCGCGACAGGCCTCCTTCTGGACGAGCAGTACTTC.

V gene TRBV7-9 combines with J gene TRBJ1-3, with 9 bases aligning to TRBD1. CDR1 and CDR2 (germline): SEHNR, FQNEAQ (reference sequence). The CDR3 contains 15 residues. Trimming took 5 bases from V and 3 from J; bases not matched to a gene: 5. CDR3 sequence (DNA): TGTGCCAGCAGCATGGGACAGGGTCGTGGAAACACCATATATTTT. Its translation is CASSMGQGRGNTIYF.

The chain recombines TRBV5-6 with TRBJ1-1; 7 nucleotides agree with TRBD1. This CDR3 is built from 15 residues. Germline V gene sequence: CDR1 SGHDT, CDR2 YYEEEE. The V gene end was trimmed by 5 bases and the J gene end by 1 base; junction bases not matched to a gene: 8. CDR3: CASSFGDSRNTEAFF. As DNA, the CDR3 is TGTGCCAGCAGTTTTGGGGACAGCAGGAACACTGAAGCTTTCTTT.

This clone appeared a few times. This sequence joins TRBV27 and TRBJ2-3; D might be TRBD1 (6 bases). Germline V gene lookup returns CDR1 MNHEY and CDR2 SMNVEV (reference sequence). The CDR3 loop spans 18 amino acids. With 5 bases removed from V and 11 bases from J, the gap between germline ends came to 32 bases. The CDR3, as DNA: TGTGCCAGCAGTCCCCCGCGCCAGGGGAACCGGGCTTTCTCTGGGCAGTATTTT. Translating gives CASSPPRQGNRAFSGQYF.

The chain joins TRBV6-5 to TRBJ2-6; D remains unclear. V was trimmed by 6 bases and J by 2 bases, leaving 11 bases between them. CDR3 length: 15 residues. Germline CDR1 reads MNHEY; CDR2 reads SVGAGI. The CDR3 loop reads CASSFNNPGANVLTF. For the CDR3, the DNA is TGTGCCAGCAGCTTTAACAACCCTGGGGCCAACGTCCTGACTTTC.

This clone was recorded only once. The V and J genes are TRBV4-1 and TRBJ1-1; TRBD1 aligns across 8 bases. From germline, CDR1 is MGHRA and CDR2 YSYEKL. J lost 1 base, V lost 0 bases, and 13 bases had no gene match. The length of the CDR3 is 19 residues. In DNA form, the CDR3 reads TGCGCCAGCAGCCAAGATCCTTGGGACAGGAGAGCCCGGAACACTGAAGCTTTCTTT. It is translated as CASSQDPWDRRARNTEAFF.